The 26 T cell receptor beta chains listed next were all sequenced from one sample in a study of blood T cell repertoires in COVID-19. Only in-frame clones appear in the TCRdb table, and some are missing; sequencing was by immunoSEQ multiplex PCR. The data hold some 130,000 clones, with about 87% observed a single time. The material sequenced was peripheral blood. Receptor source: a man in his fifties with active COVID-19.

The chain combines TRBV30 with TRBJ1-4; no definite D call. V lost 2 bases and J lost 2, with 6 bases in between. The CDR3 has 13 residues. Germline V gene data show CDR1 as GTSNPN and CDR2 as SVGIG (reference sequence). In DNA form, the CDR3 reads TGTGCCTGGAGTTTTATGACTAATGAAAAACTGTTTTTT. As protein: CAWSFMTNEKLFF.

This clone was observed once. This chain links TRBV5-1 with TRBJ1-1; 7 nucleotides line up with TRBD1. Per germline, CDR1 SGHRS and CDR2 YFSETQ. V was pared by 0 bases and J by 2 bases, with 10 bases of the junction left unmatched. The CDR3 totals 17 residues. Written as DNA, the CDR3 is TGCGCCAGCAGCTTGGGGTCTACCGGGACAGCCAACACTGAAGCTTTCTTT. Its protein product is CASSLGSTGTANTEAFF.

This clone was counted once. This chain joins TRBV13 and TRBJ1-2, with TRBD1 identical over 8 bases. Trimming took 5 bases from V and 8 from J; bases not matched to a gene: 7. The germline CDR1 and CDR2 sequences are PRHDT and FYEKMQ (reference sequence). This CDR3 spans 13 amino acids. The CDR3 DNA reads as TGTGCCAGCAGCAAACAGGGGGGTCGCGGCTACACCTTC. Translating gives CASSKQGGRGYTF. The variable domain in full, with the rest retrieved from reference TRBV13 and TRBJ1-2, is AAGVIQSPRHLIKEKRETATLKCYPIPRHDTVYWYQQGPGQDPQFLISFYEKMQSDKGSIPDRFSAQQFSDYHSELNMSSLELGDSALYFCASSKQGGRGYTFGSGTRLTVV.

The chain links TRBV29-1 to TRBJ1-1; TRBD1 is a possible D gene (5 bases). The V end lost 7 bases, the J end lost 5 bases, and 20 bases lay between the germline ends. This CDR3 region has 14 residues. Germline CDR1 and CDR2: SQVTM and ANQGSEA. The CDR3 sequence is CSGEETEMGTEAFF. The CDR3 coding sequence is TGCAGCGGCGAGGAGACAGAAATGGGGACTGAAGCTTTCTTT.

The chain is built from TRBV19 and TRBJ2-1; no clear D. Trimming left V 4 bases short and J 4 bases short, with 14 bases between. Germline CDR1 is LNHDA and CDR2 is SQIVND (reference sequence). This CDR3 spans 15 amino acids. CDR3 DNA sequence: TGTGCCAGTAGTACTCTAACCTCTAAATACAATGAGCAGTTCTTC. Translating gives CASSTLTSKYNEQFF.

V and J are TRBV2 and TRBJ2-5, with TRBD2 matching 10 bases. The germline V gene has CDR1 SNHLY and CDR2 FYNNEI. Unmatched junction bases numbered 1, after V lost 7 bases and J lost 5 bases. The CDR3 extends over 12 amino acids. The chain's CDR3 is CASKRGGETQYF. CDR3 nucleotide sequence: TGTGCCAGCAAGCGGGGGGGGGAGACCCAGTACTTC.

This clone was found once. The rearrangement joins TRBV2 to TRBJ2-3; 7 bases line up with TRBD2. The V segment lost 8 bases and the J segment 0 bases; nucleotides outside the gene matches: 8. Per germline, CDR1 SNHLY and CDR2 FYNNEI. The CDR3 spans 15 residues. As DNA, the CDR3 is TGTGCCAGCCGTAAGGGACTAACTAGCACAGATACGCAGTATTTT. It specifies CASRKGLTSTDTQYF.

Concerning this clone itself: The same CDR3 arises from other DNA sequences in this sample as well. The rearrangement uses TRBV7-2 and TRBJ2-1; 11 positions match TRBD2. Looked up from germline, CDR1 is SGHTA and CDR2 is FQGNSA. The CDR3 is made up of 14 amino acids. With V trimmed by 7 bases and J by 7 bases, 6 bases remained unmatched. The CDR3, as DNA: TGTGCCAGCAAAACTAGCGGGGGCGGGAATGAGCAGTTCTTC. Protein: CASKTSGGGNEQFF.

This clone was picked up one time. The chain recombines TRBV4-2 with TRBJ2-3, with D maybe TRBD2 (6 bases). Trimming stripped 3 bases from V and 10 bases from J, with 11 bases between. From germline, CDR1 is LGHNA and CDR2 YNFKEQ. This CDR3 is built from 12 residues. The CDR3 nucleotides are TGTGCCAGCAGCCAGGGAGGAAGGGCGCAGTATTTT. This sequence encodes CASSQGGRAQYF.

The chain joins TRBV5-1 to TRBJ2-5; TRBD2 matches 15 bases. There are 19 residues in the CDR3. In germline, CDR1 is SGHRS, CDR2 YFSETQ. With V trimmed by 0 bases and J by 4 bases, 10 bases remained unmatched. DNA of the CDR3: TGCGCCAGCAGCTTGGCCCTTATAGGGACTAGCGGGGGGTCAGAGACCCAGTACTTC. Its translation: CASSLALIGTSGGSETQYF.

V usage is TRBV7-9 and J usage is TRBJ1-6, with TRBD1 as a possible D gene (6 bases). V gave up 8 bases and J gave up 12 bases, with 17 bases separating them. The CDR3 is 13 residues long. Looked up from germline, CDR1 is SEHNR and CDR2 is FQNEAQ (reference sequence). In nucleotides, the CDR3 is TGTGCCAGCGTGGGGGCCTATAGTGGACCCCTCCACTTT. Protein: CASVGAYSGPLHF. Complete variable domain (other parts from reference TRBV7-9 and TRBJ1-6): DTGVSQNPRHKITKRGQNVTFRCDPISEHNRLYWYRQTLGQGPEFLTYFQNEAQLEKSRLLSDRFSAERPKGSFSTLEIQRTEQGDSAMYLCASVGAYSGPLHFGNGTRLTVT.

The chain carries TRBV15 and TRBJ1-5, with D tentatively TRBD1 (5 bases). Germline CDR1 and CDR2: LNHNV and YYDKDF (reference sequence). The CDR3 sequence is 14 residues long. Between the trimmed V and J ends, which lost 1 base and 7 bases, there was a span of 11 bases. CDR3 sequence: CATSRAGSGQPQHF. CDR3 DNA sequence: TGTGCCACCAGCAGAGCAGGGTCCGGGCAGCCCCAGCATTTT.

The V gene is TRBV7-2, the J gene TRBJ1-2, with 10 bases identical to TRBD1. This CDR3 spans 14 amino acids. CDR1 SGHTA and CDR2 FQGNSA come from the germline V gene. The ends lost 5 bases at V and 5 bases at J; junction bases unmatched: 5. CDR3 DNA sequence: TGTGCCAGCAGCCCGGGGACAGGGGCGTATGGCTACACCTTC. Protein: CASSPGTGAYGYTF.

The V and J genes are TRBV5-1 and TRBJ2-7; D gene uncertain. CDR1 and CDR2 from the germline V gene are SGHRS and YFSETQ. The CDR3 sequence is 14 residues long. Trimming removed 1 base from V and 4 bases from J, with 12 bases in between. The CDR3 bases are TGCGCCAGCAGCTTGTCCACTCTGCCGTACGAGCAGTACTTC. Its translation is CASSLSTLPYEQYF.

The gene calls are TRBV4-3 and TRBJ1-1; no clear D. CDR3 length equals 14 residues. Germline CDR1 is LGHNA and CDR2 is YSLEER. Trimming shortened V by 0 bases and J by 1 base, and 6 bases separated the two germline ends. The CDR3 sequence is CASSQDNKNTEAFF. The CDR3 DNA sequence: TGCGCCAGCAGCCAAGATAATAAGAACACTGAAGCTTTCTTT.

The chain is built from TRBV5-6 and TRBJ2-7; tentatively, D is TRBD2 (5 bases). This CDR3 contains 13 residues. Germline loops: CDR1 SGHDT, CDR2 YYEEEE. With 1 base removed from V and 5 bases from J, the gap between germline ends came to 10 bases. CDR3 nucleotide sequence: TGTGCCAGCAGCTTGACAGCGGTAAACGAGCAGTACTTC. Encoded protein: CASSLTAVNEQYF.

The V gene is TRBV5-4, the J gene TRBJ1-2; 11 bases are a match to TRBD1. CDR1 and CDR2 (germline): SGHNT, YYREEE (reference sequence). This CDR3 comprises 15 residues. Trimming took 5 bases from V and 2 from J; bases not matched to a gene: 5. The CDR3: CASRPGTGGNYGYTF. The CDR3, as DNA: TGTGCCAGCAGGCCCGGGACAGGGGGAAACTATGGCTACACCTTC.

A remark on this clone: At one end the junction does not follow the germline gene, possibly because of a read error. CDR3 sequence (DNA): TGCAGCGTCGAAGGAGGGAGGCTCCAACCACAAGAGACCCAGTACTTC. Protein product: CSVEGGRLQPQETQYF. This sequence joins TRBV29-1 and TRBJ2-5, with a weak D call TRBD2 (6 bases). Germline V CDR1 and CDR2: SQVTM, ANQGSEA. There are 16 residues in the CDR3.

This rearrangement joins TRBV11-2 to TRBJ2-1, with 10 bases aligning to TRBD2. The CDR3 has 17 amino acids. CDR1 is SGHAT, CDR2 FQNNGV, per germline. After removal of 5 bases from V and 0 bases from J, the junction contained 7 bases not matched to a gene. CDR3 sequence (DNA): TGTGCCAGCAGCCCCCGGACTAGCGGCAGCTCCTACAATGAGCAGTTCTTC. Residues: CASSPRTSGSSYNEQFF.

The chain combines TRBV3-1 (or the pseudogene TRBV3-2) with TRBJ2-2; D unresolved. The V end was cut by 1 base, the J end by 6 bases, with 12 bases between. In germline, CDR1 is LGHDT, CDR2 YNNKEL (reference sequence). There are 15 residues in the CDR3. The CDR3 loop is CASSQGLDSSGELFF. CDR3 in DNA: TGTGCCAGCAGCCAAGGTCTAGATAGTTCCGGGGAGCTGTTTTTT.

This clone was recorded at least ten times. The CDR3 loop reads CASTRSGLAGSEQFF. The CDR3 nucleotides are TGTGCCAGCACCCGGTCGGGACTAGCGGGGTCTGAGCAGTTCTTC. The chain combines TRBV2 with TRBJ2-1; 13 bases line up with TRBD2. J was trimmed by 9 bases and V by 7 bases; bases with no gene match: 9. The germline CDR1 and CDR2 sequences are SNHLY and FYNNEI. The CDR3 runs 15 residues.

The rearrangement joins TRBV3-1 (or the pseudogene TRBV3-2) to TRBJ2-3; D remains unclear. CDR1 and CDR2 (germline): LGHDT, YNNKEL (reference sequence). CDR3 length: 12 amino acids. Trimming removed 4 bases at V and 6 bases at J, with 8 bases between. The CDR3 nucleotides are TGTGCCAGCAGCCCCCGGTTCGATACGCAGTATTTT. The encoded protein is CASSPRFDTQYF.

The chain links TRBV21-1 to TRBJ1-5; TRBD1, the table's D call, was not compared with the DNA. TRBV21-1 represents a pseudogene. The CDR3 has 14 residues. CDR3 bases: TGTGCCAGGGACCCCTCAGGGATTCGCCAGCCCCAGCATTTT. This codes for CARDPSGIRQPQHF.

This clone occurred a few times. The gene calls are TRBV19 and TRBJ1-6, with D tentatively TRBD1 (6 bases). V was trimmed by 4 bases and J by 5 bases, leaving 15 bases between them. Germline V gene data show CDR1 as LNHDA and CDR2 as SQIVND (reference sequence). The CDR3 runs to 16 residues. In DNA form, the CDR3 reads TGTGCCAGTAGTAGGCCGGCGGGGGCGGATAATTCACCCCTCCACTTT. As protein: CASSRPAGADNSPLHF.

The gene calls are TRBV5-1 and TRBJ1-2, with D uncertain. V lost 2 bases and J lost 7, with 15 bases in between. Germline-derived CDR1 and CDR2 are SGHRS and YFSETQ. This CDR3 comprises 14 residues. This CDR3 is CASSFLRPSAGYTF. The CDR3 DNA sequence: TGCGCCAGCAGCTTTCTGAGGCCTAGCGCTGGCTACACCTTC.

This sequence joins TRBV6-5 and TRBJ1-1, with 8 bases lining up with TRBD1. V gave up 4 bases and J gave up 4 bases; unmatched junction bases: 5. This CDR3 is built from 14 residues. The V gene's germline CDR1 is MNHEY and CDR2 SVGAGI. As DNA, the CDR3 is TGTGCCAGCAGTTTCCGACAGGGGAGCACTGAAGCTTTCTTT. It yields the protein CASSFRQGSTEAFF.